The 5 T cell receptor beta chains reported below all come from one sample, sequenced in a study of T cell repertoires in aging, cancer and after chemotherapy. Peripheral blood genomic DNA, not sorted cells or RNA, was the template. TRB rearrangements spanning V, D and J were amplified using mixed TRB-A/B primers. MiXCR, run by TCRdb on the multiplex PCR reads, gives a single entry per CDR3 protein. The sample lists about 6,400 distinct CDR3 sequences, over 20% occurring once. Source material: blood. These receptors came from a human donor with a blood cancer.

Remarks on this clonotype: Just one base apart from a much larger clone, this may be a read error. The genes are TRBV5-6 and TRBJ1-6, with D tentatively TRBD1 (5 bases). Germline CDR1 and CDR2: SGHDT and YYEEEE. The CDR3 consists of 18 residues. CDR3 sequence reads: CASSYRDGGSSNNSPLHF. CDR3 DNA: TGTGCCAGCAGCTATCGGGACGGAGGAAGCTCCAATAATTCACCCCTCCACTTT. Combining the CDR3 with reference TRBV5-6 and TRBJ1-6 gives the whole variable domain DAGVTQSPTHLIKTRGQQVTLRCSPKSGHDTVSWYQQALGQGPQFIFQYYEEEERQRGNFPDRFSGHQFPNYSSELNVNALLLGDSALYLCASSYRDGGSSNNSPLHFGNGTRLTVT.

The CDR3 loop is CASSFSGESLWPQHF. In nucleotides, the CDR3 is TGTGCCAGCAGCTTTTCAGGGGAGTCTCTATGGCCCCAGCATTTT. V and J are TRBV5-6 and TRBJ1-5, with D maybe TRBD1 (6 bases). Trimming cost V 2 bases and J 9 bases, with 18 bases left between them. The germline V gene has CDR1 SGHDT and CDR2 YYEEEE. CDR3 length: 15 residues.

With regard to this clonotype: Given a much more abundant clone one base away, this may be a read error. The chain uses TRBV6-6 and TRBJ2-5; 9 nucleotides match TRBD1. Trimming removed 6 bases from V and 3 bases from J; junction bases left unmatched: 8. The CDR3 spans 15 residues. The germline CDR1 and CDR2 sequences are MNHNY and SVGAGI (reference sequence). The CDR3 coding sequence is TGTGCCAGCAGCCACCAAGGGACAGGGAAAGAGACCCAGTACTTC. Its protein product is CASSHQGTGKETQYF.

This clonotype is medium-sized by share. The V and J genes are TRBV6-1 and TRBJ1-2; a weak D match, TRBD1 (6 bases). The V gene lost 6 bases and the J gene lost 1 base, with 9 bases spanning the gap. The CDR3 totals 13 residues. CDR1 is MNHNS, CDR2 SASEGT, per germline. Here the CDR3 DNA reads TGTGCCAGCAGCGACAGGTATAACTATGGCTACACCTTC. Amino acid sequence: CASSDRYNYGYTF.

This clonotype is medium-sized within its sample. The chain uses TRBV5-4 and TRBJ2-2; 7 bases fit TRBD2. Trimming removed 4 bases from V and 2 bases from J; junction bases left unmatched: 11. In germline, CDR1 is SGHNT, CDR2 YYREEE (reference sequence). The CDR3 extends over 17 amino acids. The CDR3 DNA reads as TGTGCCAGCAGCGCAGGTTCTCGCGGGGGTAACACCGGGGAGCTGTTTTTT. It yields the protein CASSAGSRGGNTGELFF.